Below, one T cell receptor (beta chain) is given with its context. This entry comes from a study of response to subunit inactivated influenza vaccine. TCRdb ran MiXCR on the RT-PCR reads and lists one entry per CDR3 protein. The data hold more than 400,000 distinct CDR3 sequences, with 7.2% observed a single time. V was pared by 4 bases and J by 2 bases, with 4 bases of the junction left unmatched. Germline loops: CDR1 SEHNR, CDR2 FQNEAQ (reference sequence). The length of the CDR3 is 15 residues. This chain connects TRBV7-9 to TRBJ2-7; 11 bases match TRBD2. This sequence originates from a man aged 50 to 75 who received an inactivated influenza vaccine. Specimen: PBMCs from blood, collected 23 to 25 months after vaccination. The CDR3 loop reads CASSSGTSGPYEQYF. CDR3 coding DNA: TGTGCCAGCAGCTCCGGGACTAGCGGTCCCTACGAGCAGTACTTC.